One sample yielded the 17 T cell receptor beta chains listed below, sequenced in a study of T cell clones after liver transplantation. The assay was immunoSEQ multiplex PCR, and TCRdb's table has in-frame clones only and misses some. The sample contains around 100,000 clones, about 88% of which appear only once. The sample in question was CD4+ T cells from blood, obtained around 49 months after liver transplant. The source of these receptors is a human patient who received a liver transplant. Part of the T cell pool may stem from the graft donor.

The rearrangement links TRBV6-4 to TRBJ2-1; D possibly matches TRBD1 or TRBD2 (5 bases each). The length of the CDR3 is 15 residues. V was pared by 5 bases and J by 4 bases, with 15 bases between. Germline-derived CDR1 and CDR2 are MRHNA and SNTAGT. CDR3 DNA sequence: TGTGCCAGCAGTTCCGGAACGGGACCGTACAATGAGCAGTTCTTC. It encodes CASSSGTGPYNEQFF.

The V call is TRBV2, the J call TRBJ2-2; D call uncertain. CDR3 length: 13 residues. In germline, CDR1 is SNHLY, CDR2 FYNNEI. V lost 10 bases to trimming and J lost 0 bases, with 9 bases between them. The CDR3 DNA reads TGTGCCACTCGACCGACGAACACCGGGGAGCTGTTTTTT. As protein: CATRPTNTGELFF.

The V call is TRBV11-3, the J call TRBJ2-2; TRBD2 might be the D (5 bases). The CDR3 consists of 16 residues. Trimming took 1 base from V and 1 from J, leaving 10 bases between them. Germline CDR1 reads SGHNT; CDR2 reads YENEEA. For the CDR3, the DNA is TGTGCCAGCAGCTTAGGGCTCGGGGTGAACACCGGGGAGCTGTTTTTT. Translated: CASSLGLGVNTGELFF.

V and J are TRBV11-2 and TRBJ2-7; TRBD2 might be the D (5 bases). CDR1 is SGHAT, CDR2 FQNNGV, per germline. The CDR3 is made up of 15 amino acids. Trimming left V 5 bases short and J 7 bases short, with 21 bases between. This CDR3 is CASSRFGQEDWEQYF. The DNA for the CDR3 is TGTGCCAGCAGCCGATTTGGGCAGGAGGACTGGGAGCAGTACTTC.

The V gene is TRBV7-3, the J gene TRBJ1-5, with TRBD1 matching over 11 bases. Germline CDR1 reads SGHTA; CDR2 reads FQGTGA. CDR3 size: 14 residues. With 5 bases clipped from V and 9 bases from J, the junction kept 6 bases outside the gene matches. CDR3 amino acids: CASSTGQGASPQHF. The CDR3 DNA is TGTGCCAGCAGCACCGGACAGGGGGCGTCGCCCCAGCATTTT. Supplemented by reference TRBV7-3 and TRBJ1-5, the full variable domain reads GAGVSQTPSNKVTEKGKYVELRCDPISGHTALYWYRQSLGQGPEFLIYFQGTGAADDSGLPNDRFFAVRPEGSVSTLKIQRTERGDSAVYLCASSTGQGASPQHFGDGTRLSIL.

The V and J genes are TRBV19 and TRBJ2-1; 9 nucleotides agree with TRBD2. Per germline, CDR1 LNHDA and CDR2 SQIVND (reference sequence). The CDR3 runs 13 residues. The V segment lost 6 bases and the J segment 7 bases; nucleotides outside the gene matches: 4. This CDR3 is CASRRTSVNEQFF. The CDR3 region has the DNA TGTGCCAGTAGGAGGACTAGCGTGAATGAGCAGTTCTTC.

Written as DNA, the CDR3 is TGTGCCACCAGCAGGCAGGGGCGGGAGACTGAAGCTTTCTTT. This sequence encodes CATSRQGRETEAFF. This chain connects TRBV15 to TRBJ1-1, with D possibly matching TRBD1 (6 bases). Per the germline V gene, CDR1 is LNHNV and CDR2 is YYDKDF (reference sequence). This CDR3 region has 14 residues. Trimming cost V 3 bases and J 5 bases, with 13 bases left between them.

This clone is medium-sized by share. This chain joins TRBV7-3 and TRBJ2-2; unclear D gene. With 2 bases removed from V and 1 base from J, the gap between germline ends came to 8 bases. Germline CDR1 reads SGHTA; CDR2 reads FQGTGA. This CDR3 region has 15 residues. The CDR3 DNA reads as TGTGCCAGCAGCTTAGGGCAGGAGAACACCGGGGAGCTGTTTTTT. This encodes CASSLGQENTGELFF. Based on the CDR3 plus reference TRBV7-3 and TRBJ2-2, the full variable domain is GAGVSQTPSNKVTEKGKYVELRCDPISGHTALYWYRQSLGQGPEFLIYFQGTGAADDSGLPNDRFFAVRPEGSVSTLKIQRTERGDSAVYLCASSLGQENTGELFFGEGSRLTVL.

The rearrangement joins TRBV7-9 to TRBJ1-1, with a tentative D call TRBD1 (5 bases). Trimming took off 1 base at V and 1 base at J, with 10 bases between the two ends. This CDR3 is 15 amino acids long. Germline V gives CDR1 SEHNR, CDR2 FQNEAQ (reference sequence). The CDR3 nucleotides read TGTGCCAGCAGCTTAGAGGGGATGTCGAACACTGAAGCTTTCTTT. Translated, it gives CASSLEGMSNTEAFF. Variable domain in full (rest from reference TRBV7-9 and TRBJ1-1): DTGVSQNPRHKITKRGQNVTFRCDPISEHNRLYWYRQTLGQGPEFLTYFQNEAQLEKSRLLSDRFSAERPKGSFSTLEIQRTEQGDSAMYLCASSLEGMSNTEAFFGQGTRLTVV.

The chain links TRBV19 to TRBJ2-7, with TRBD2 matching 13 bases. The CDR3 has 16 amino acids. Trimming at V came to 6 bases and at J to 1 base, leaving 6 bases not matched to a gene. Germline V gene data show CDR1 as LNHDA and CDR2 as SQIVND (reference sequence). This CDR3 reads CASSVGTSGASYEQYF. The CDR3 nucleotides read TGTGCCAGTAGCGTCGGGACTAGCGGGGCATCCTACGAGCAGTACTTC.

The CDR3 region has the DNA TGTGCCAGCAGCTCTCCCCAGGTCGATGAGCAGTTCTTC. This gives the protein CASSSPQVDEQFF. V is TRBV11-3 and J is TRBJ2-1; the D is unclear. Germline lookup yields CDR1 SGHNT and CDR2 YENEEA. The CDR3 length is 13 residues. V was clipped by 4 bases and J by 8 bases, with 12 bases between them. The entire variable domain, with the rest obtained from reference TRBV11-3 and TRBJ2-1, is as follows: EAGVVQSPRYKIIEKKQPVAFWCNPISGHNTLYWYLQNLGQGPELLIRYENEEAVDDSQLPKDRFSAERLKGVDSTLKIQPAELGDSAVYLCASSSPQVDEQFFGPGTRLTVL.

The CDR3: CASSSSGGMNTEAFF. The CDR3 DNA follows: TGTGCCAGTAGTTCCTCAGGGGGAATGAACACTGAAGCTTTCTTT. The chain carries TRBV19 and TRBJ1-1; TRBD1 agrees at 7 bases. This CDR3 contains 15 residues. The V gene end was trimmed by 5 bases and the J gene end by 0 bases; junction bases not matched to a gene: 6. Germline lookup yields CDR1 LNHDA and CDR2 SQIVND (reference sequence).

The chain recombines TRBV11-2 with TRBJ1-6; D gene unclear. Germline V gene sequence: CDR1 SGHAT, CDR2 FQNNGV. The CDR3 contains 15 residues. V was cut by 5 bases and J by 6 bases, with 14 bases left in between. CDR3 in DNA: TGTGCCAGCAGCGCCGTAGGACTTGCTAATTCACCCCTCCACTTT. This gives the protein CASSAVGLANSPLHF. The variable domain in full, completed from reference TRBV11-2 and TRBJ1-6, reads EAGVAQSPRYKIIEKRQSVAFWCNPISGHATLYWYQQILGQGPKLLIQFQNNGVVDDSQLPKDRFSAERLKGVDSTLKIQPAKLEDSAVYLCASSAVGLANSPLHFGNGTRLTVT.

The CDR3 region is CSVSLDYGYTF. In DNA, the CDR3 is TGCAGCGTGAGCCTCGACTATGGCTACACCTTC. The gene calls are TRBV29-1 and TRBJ1-2; D unresolved. Trimming took off 6 bases at V and 3 bases at J, with 8 bases between the two ends. The CDR3 runs 11 residues. The germline gives CDR1 SQVTM, CDR2 ANQGSEA.

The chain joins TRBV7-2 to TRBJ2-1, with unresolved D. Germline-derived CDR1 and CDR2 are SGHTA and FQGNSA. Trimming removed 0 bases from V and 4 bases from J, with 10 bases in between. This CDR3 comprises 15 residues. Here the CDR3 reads CASSLASSRYNEQFF. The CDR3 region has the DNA TGTGCCAGCAGCTTAGCATCCTCTCGGTACAATGAGCAGTTCTTC.

The CDR3 bases are TGTGCCAGCAGCTTGCCCCCACAGGGAGCGGAGACCCAGTACTTC. It specifies CASSLPPQGAETQYF. The rearrangement links TRBV7-2 to TRBJ2-5; a weak D match, TRBD1 (6 bases). V gave up 3 bases and J gave up 5 bases, with 16 bases separating them. From germline, CDR1 is SGHTA and CDR2 FQGNSA. CDR3 length: 15 amino acids.

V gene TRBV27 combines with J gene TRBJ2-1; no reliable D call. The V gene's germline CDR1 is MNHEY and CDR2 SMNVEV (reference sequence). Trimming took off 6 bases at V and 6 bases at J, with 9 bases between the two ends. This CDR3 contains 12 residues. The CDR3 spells CASRRQFNEQFF. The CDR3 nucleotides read TGTGCCAGCAGGAGGCAGTTCAATGAGCAGTTCTTC.